A selection of T cell receptor beta chains follows, all from one sample in a study of blood T cell repertoires in COVID-19. Assay: immunoSEQ multiplex PCR; the TCRdb copy retains only in-frame clones and omits some. The profile shows 200,000 to 300,000 clones, around 90% of them singletons. Source material: peripheral blood. The receptors were gathered from a middle-aged woman with acute or convalescent COVID-19. Each CDR3 is given with its conserved first and last residue. Each record gives: CDR3 DNA, CDR3 protein, CDR3 length, clone size, J gene, V gene, D gene. D genes are given only for firm matches. Only some rows state a clone size, as once, few, many or a class for expanded clones.

CDR3 DNA: TGTGCCAGCAGTGGGGGACAGACGATTCAGCCCCAGCATTTT; CDR3 protein: CASSGGQTIQPQHF; CDR3 length: 14; clone size: -; J gene: TRBJ1-5; V gene: TRBV2; D gene: TRBD1
CDR3 DNA: TGTGCCAGCAGCCCCTGGGGGGTCCCCTTC; CDR3 protein: CASSPWGVPF; CDR3 length: 10; clone size: -; J gene: TRBJ1-2; V gene: TRBV7-3; D gene: -
CDR3 DNA: TGTGCCAGCAGCTTATTAACAGCGAACACTGAAGCTTTCTTT; CDR3 protein: CASSLLTANTEAFF; CDR3 length: 14; clone size: -; J gene: TRBJ1-1; V gene: TRBV11-2; D gene: -
CDR3 DNA: TGTGCCAGCAGTGAAGTAGATAACTATGGCTACACCTTC; CDR3 protein: CASSEVDNYGYTF; CDR3 length: 13; clone size: -; J gene: TRBJ1-2; V gene: TRBV2; D gene: -
CDR3 DNA: TGTGCCAGCAGCGCGCAGGGGGCCAACTATGGCTACACCTTC; CDR3 protein: CASSAQGANYGYTF; CDR3 length: 14; clone size: -; J gene: TRBJ1-2; V gene: TRBV9; D gene: TRBD1
CDR3 DNA: TGTGCCAGCAGTGCCTGGACAGGGGGCGCGGGGGGCTACACCTTC; CDR3 protein: CASSAWTGGAGGYTF; CDR3 length: 15; clone size: -; J gene: TRBJ1-2; V gene: TRBV25-1; D gene: TRBD1
CDR3 DNA: TGTGCCAGCAGCGTGGGAAATCTCGGACAGGGTGACACCATATATTTT; CDR3 protein: CASSVGNLGQGDTIYF; CDR3 length: 16; clone size: -; J gene: TRBJ1-3; V gene: TRBV9; D gene: TRBD1
CDR3 DNA: TGCGCCAGCAGCTTCACGACAGCGTACAATGAGCAGTTCTTC; CDR3 protein: CASSFTTAYNEQFF; CDR3 length: 14; clone size: -; J gene: TRBJ2-1; V gene: TRBV5-1; D gene: -
CDR3 DNA: TGTGCCAGTCAGAACAGGGGGCGAAATGAAAAACTGTTTTTT; CDR3 protein: CASQNRGRNEKLFF; CDR3 length: 14; clone size: -; J gene: TRBJ1-4; V gene: TRBV6-5; D gene: TRBD1
CDR3 DNA: TGTGCCAGCAGCCCGACCGTGGCGGGGAGGGAAGAAAAACTGTTTTTT; CDR3 protein: CASSPTVAGREEKLFF; CDR3 length: 16; clone size: few; J gene: TRBJ1-4; V gene: TRBV7-9; D gene: -
CDR3 DNA: TGTGCCAGCAGTGGGTGGAGTTTCTCTGGGGCCAACGTCCTGACTTTC; CDR3 protein: CASSGWSFSGANVLTF; CDR3 length: 16; clone size: once; J gene: TRBJ2-6; V gene: TRBV6-1; D gene: -
CDR3 DNA: TGTGCCAGCAGTCGCGGACAGGTGAACACCGGGGAGCTGTTTTTT; CDR3 protein: CASSRGQVNTGELFF; CDR3 length: 15; clone size: -; J gene: TRBJ2-2; V gene: TRBV6-5; D gene: TRBD1
CDR3 DNA: TGTGCCAGCAGTTACCCATCAGATAGGGGCAATCCGTTCTTC; CDR3 protein: CASSYPSDRGNPFF; CDR3 length: 14; clone size: -; J gene: TRBJ2-1; V gene: TRBV6-6; D gene: -
CDR3 DNA: TGTGCCAGCAGTTTACTTCCGGGACTAGCGGAGGAGACCCAGTACTTC; CDR3 protein: CASSLLPGLAEETQYF; CDR3 length: 16; clone size: -; J gene: TRBJ2-5; V gene: TRBV27; D gene: TRBD2
CDR3 DNA: TGTGCCCGGACGGAGGGACAGTTGAACACTGAAGCTTTCTTT; CDR3 protein: CARTEGQLNTEAFF; CDR3 length: 14; clone size: -; J gene: TRBJ1-1; V gene: TRBV30; D gene: TRBD1
CDR3 DNA: TGCGCCAGCAGCCAAGACGGGTATAGCACAGATACGCAGTATTTT; CDR3 protein: CASSQDGYSTDTQYF; CDR3 length: 15; clone size: -; J gene: TRBJ2-3; V gene: TRBV4-1; D gene: -
CDR3 DNA: TGTGCCAGCAGGGCACAGACAGCCCAGTACAATGAAAAACTGTTTTTT; CDR3 protein: CASRAQTAQYNEKLFF; CDR3 length: 16; clone size: -; J gene: TRBJ1-4; V gene: TRBV25-1; D gene: -
CDR3 DNA: TGTGCCACCAGTCCCTCCCGGGAGGGGGCAGGGAAGGGTGGCTACACCTTC; CDR3 protein: CATSPSREGAGKGGYTF; CDR3 length: 17; clone size: once; J gene: TRBJ1-2; V gene: TRBV24-1; D gene: TRBD1
CDR3 DNA: TGCGCCAGCAGACGGGACAGCGCGAACACCGGGGAGCTGTTTTTT; CDR3 protein: CASRRDSANTGELFF; CDR3 length: 15; clone size: -; J gene: TRBJ2-2; V gene: TRBV5-1; D gene: TRBD1
CDR3 DNA: TGCGCCAGCAGCTCCTTACGGGGGGGCCGCACAGATACGCAGTATTTT; CDR3 protein: CASSSLRGGRTDTQYF; CDR3 length: 16; clone size: -; J gene: TRBJ2-3; V gene: TRBV5-1; D gene: TRBD2
CDR3 DNA: TGTGCCAGCTCACCACCGGGACAGGGACAGTATTTT; CDR3 protein: CASSPPGQGQYF; CDR3 length: 12; clone size: -; J gene: TRBJ2-3; V gene: TRBV18; D gene: TRBD1
CDR3 DNA: TGCGCCAGCAGCCAAGGGACAGGGCAGTACTTC; CDR3 protein: CASSQGTGQYF; CDR3 length: 11; clone size: -; J gene: TRBJ2-5; V gene: TRBV4-1; D gene: TRBD1
CDR3 DNA: TGCGCCAGCAGTGAAGGGACAGGGAATAACTATGGCTACACCTTC; CDR3 protein: CASSEGTGNNYGYTF; CDR3 length: 15; clone size: -; J gene: TRBJ1-2; V gene: TRBV10-2; D gene: TRBD1
CDR3 DNA: TGTGCCATCAGGGACAGGGCGGGTTTCTCTGGGGCCAACGTCCTGACTTTC; CDR3 protein: CAIRDRAGFSGANVLTF; CDR3 length: 17; clone size: -; J gene: TRBJ2-6; V gene: TRBV10-3; D gene: TRBD1
CDR3 DNA: TGTGCCAGCAGTGAATCCGCCGAGATCGAGACCCAGTACTTC; CDR3 protein: CASSESAEIETQYF; CDR3 length: 14; clone size: -; J gene: TRBJ2-5; V gene: TRBV25-1; D gene: -
CDR3 DNA: TGTGCCAGCAGTCGAGGGACGACAGGGGACACTGAAGCTTTCTTT; CDR3 protein: CASSRGTTGDTEAFF; CDR3 length: 15; clone size: once; J gene: TRBJ1-1; V gene: TRBV3-1/TRBV3-2; D gene: TRBD1
CDR3 DNA: TGTGCCACCAGTGATTTGTACGGTGCAGAGACCCAGTACTTC; CDR3 protein: CATSDLYGAETQYF; CDR3 length: 14; clone size: -; J gene: TRBJ2-5; V gene: TRBV24-1; D gene: -
CDR3 DNA: TGTGCCATCAGTGAGACCCCCGGGTATGATGGCTACACCTTC; CDR3 protein: CAISETPGYDGYTF; CDR3 length: 14; clone size: -; J gene: TRBJ1-2; V gene: TRBV10-3; D gene: -
CDR3 DNA: TGTGCCAGCAGTTTCAAGGGCAGGGAAGATTTT; CDR3 protein: CASSFKGREDF; CDR3 length: 11; clone size: -; J gene: TRBJ2-3; V gene: TRBV12-3/TRBV12-4; D gene: -
CDR3 DNA: TGCGCCAGCAGCTTGGGGACAGGGTTTTATAATTCACCCCTCCACTTT; CDR3 protein: CASSLGTGFYNSPLHF; CDR3 length: 16; clone size: -; J gene: TRBJ1-6; V gene: TRBV5-1; D gene: TRBD1